The 25 T cell receptor beta chains given below trace back to one sample, sequenced in a study of T cell clonotyping in hematopoietic cell transplantation. Assay used: immunoSEQ multiplex PCR; TCRdb lists only in-frame clones, some missing. This sample yields 4,000 to 5,500 clones, of which approximately 96% are seen a single time; around 2.5% belongs to the top ten. The source material was PBMCs, sampled 100 days after allogeneic stem cell transplant. The receptors derive from a male patient aged 35-50 years who had an allogeneic stem cell transplant from a related donor, so the T cells may come from the graft donor. Some clones in this sample may be carry-over from other donors' samples.

The chain couples TRBV19 to TRBJ1-2, with a weak D call TRBD1 (5 bases). The CDR3 is 14 amino acids. CDR1 and CDR2 from the germline V gene are LNHDA and SQIVND (reference sequence). With 5 bases removed from V and 7 bases from J, the gap between germline ends came to 17 bases. CDR3 in amino acids: CASSPNRQTGGYTF. CDR3 bases: TGTGCCAGTAGTCCGAATCGACAGACCGGTGGCTACACCTTC.

The rearrangement links TRBV9 to TRBJ1-3; D gene uncertain. V dropped 0 bases and J dropped 2 bases, with 6 bases sitting between them. The CDR3 extends over 14 amino acids. Looked up from germline, CDR1 is SGDLS and CDR2 is YYNGEE. The CDR3 DNA is TGTGCCAGCAGCGTAGAGACGGCTGGAAACACCATATATTTT. Translated, it gives CASSVETAGNTIYF.

The chain is built from TRBV4-1 and TRBJ1-2; D gene unclear. This CDR3 has 13 amino acids. Trimming shortened V by 3 bases and J by 12 bases, and 17 bases separated the two germline ends. Germline CDR1 MGHRA, CDR2 YSYEKL. Written as DNA, the CDR3 is TGCGCCAGCAGCCATGTTTCGAGAGCCTCCCACACCTTC. It specifies CASSHVSRASHTF.

The gene calls are TRBV6-5 and TRBJ1-3; 7 nucleotides line up with TRBD1. The V gene end was trimmed by 0 bases and the J gene end by 0 bases; junction bases not matched to a gene: 2. The CDR3 consists of 16 residues. CDR1 is MNHEY, CDR2 SVGAGI, per germline. In DNA, the CDR3 is TGTGCCAGCAGTTACTCGAGACAGGGCTCTGGAAACACCATATATTTT. The encoded protein is CASSYSRQGSGNTIYF.

The chain carries TRBV19 and TRBJ2-7; either TRBD1 or TRBD2 may supply D (6 bases each). With 6 bases removed from V and 2 bases from J, the gap between germline ends came to 8 bases. The CDR3 is 12 amino acids. Germline V gene sequence: CDR1 LNHDA, CDR2 SQIVND (reference sequence). The CDR3 DNA reads TGTGCCAGTAGCCGGGGGCCCTACGAGCAGTACTTC. Amino acids: CASSRGPYEQYF.

The gene calls are TRBV25-1 and TRBJ2-7, with TRBD1 matching over 7 bases. CDR3 size: 13 residues. The germline gives CDR1 MGHDK, CDR2 SYGVNS. J lost 4 bases, V lost 5 bases, and 5 bases had no gene match. CDR3 loop: CASSKDRRYEQYF. The CDR3 DNA follows: TGTGCCAGCAGTAAGGACAGGCGTTACGAGCAGTACTTC.

The J gene is TRBJ2-2, the V gene TRBV28; no firm D call. Germline lookup yields CDR1 MDHEN and CDR2 SYDVKM. This CDR3 comprises 13 residues. V was clipped by 4 bases and J by 6 bases, with 9 bases between them. CDR3 amino acids: CASSSLAPGELFF. Here the CDR3 DNA reads TGTGCCAGCAGTTCCCTCGCTCCCGGGGAGCTGTTTTTT.

The rearrangement uses TRBV6-5 and TRBJ1-5; 7 bases are shared with TRBD1. V gave up 6 bases and J gave up 7 bases; unmatched junction bases: 12. The CDR3 consists of 15 residues. The V gene's germline CDR1 is MNHEY and CDR2 SVGAGI. CDR3 sequence reads: CASSIDRDPWQPQHF. In DNA, the CDR3 is TGTGCCAGCAGCATAGACAGGGATCCGTGGCAGCCCCAGCATTTT.

V and J are TRBV6-5 and TRBJ2-7, with 10 positions matching TRBD2. The germline V gene encodes CDR1 MNHEY and CDR2 SVGAGI. V shed 8 bases, J shed 2 bases, and the junction held 9 bases outside the gene matches. The CDR3 extends over 15 amino acids. This CDR3 is CASAPGLADTYEQYF. As DNA, the CDR3 is TGTGCCAGCGCCCCCGGACTAGCGGACACCTACGAGCAGTACTTC.

This chain uses TRBV7-9 with TRBJ1-1; D unresolved. V shed 3 bases and J shed 4 bases, with 6 bases lying between them. The CDR3 is 12 amino acids. CDR1 and CDR2 (germline): SEHNR, FQNEAQ (reference sequence). The CDR3 reads CASSLEVTEAFF. CDR3 nucleotide sequence: TGTGCCAGCAGCTTGGAGGTCACTGAAGCTTTCTTT.

The CDR3, as DNA: TGTGCCAGCAGCGGGGACAGGCCCGCCTACGAGCAGTACTTC. Translation gives CASSGDRPAYEQYF. The genes are TRBV7-8 and TRBJ2-7; 8 positions match TRBD1. Germline CDR1 SGHVS, CDR2 FQNEAQ. The CDR3 loop spans 14 amino acids. Losses at the gene ends were 5 bases for V and 2 bases for J; bases not matched to a gene: 5. Variable domain in full (rest from reference TRBV7-8 and TRBJ2-7): GAGVSQSPRYKVAKRGQDVALRCDPISGHVSLFWYQQALGQGPEFLTYFQNEAQLDKSGLPSDRFFAERPEGSVSTLKIQRTQQEDSAVYLCASSGDRPAYEQYFGPGTRLTVT.

The chain employs TRBV7-8 and TRBJ2-1; D is unclear. Germline CDR1 SGHVS, CDR2 FQNEAQ. The V end was cut by 10 bases, the J end by 5 bases, with 12 bases between. This CDR3 comprises 12 residues. CDR3 in amino acids: CANLDGNNEQFF. CDR3 sequence (DNA): TGTGCCAACCTGGACGGTAACAATGAGCAGTTCTTC.

The CDR3 here is CAGRVWDRNGYTF. DNA for the CDR3: TGTGCCGGAAGGGTTTGGGATCGGAATGGCTACACCTTC. The chain couples TRBV30 to TRBJ1-2; D unclear. V lost 8 bases, J lost 6 bases, and 19 bases lay in between. This CDR3 spans 13 amino acids. Germline CDR1 is GTSNPN and CDR2 is SVGIG (reference sequence).

The chain is built from TRBV19 and TRBJ2-1, with 10 bases fitting TRBD1. The CDR3 is 15 residues long. V lost 6 bases, J lost 6 bases, and 8 bases stayed unmatched. CDR1 and CDR2 from the germline V gene are LNHDA and SQIVND (reference sequence). The CDR3 DNA is TGTGCCAGTAGCCCATTACGGACAGGGGGCAATGAGCAGTTCTTC. It translates to CASSPLRTGGNEQFF.

This rearrangement joins TRBV13 to TRBJ2-1; 15 bases fit TRBD2. The germline V gene encodes CDR1 PRHDT and CDR2 FYEKMQ (reference sequence). The CDR3 covers 17 residues. With 4 bases clipped from V and 7 bases from J, the junction kept 8 bases outside the gene matches. The chain's CDR3 is CASSYPGLAGGLNEQFF. The CDR3 nucleotides read TGTGCCAGCAGCTATCCGGGACTAGCGGGGGGATTAAATGAGCAGTTCTTC.

The chain recombines TRBV4-3 with TRBJ2-7; 8 nucleotides agree with TRBD1. Germline V lookup: CDR1 LGHNA, CDR2 YSLEER. The CDR3 runs 15 residues. The trim removed 5 bases at V and 4 bases at J, leaving 10 bases unmatched. DNA for the CDR3: TGCGCCAGCAGCTACTCCGGGACAGGCGAGTACGAGCAGTACTTC. This translates into CASSYSGTGEYEQYF.

This chain links TRBV30 with TRBJ1-2; TRBD1 matches 7 bases. Germline lookup yields CDR1 GTSNPN and CDR2 SVGIG (reference sequence). CDR3 size: 11 residues. The CDR3 sequence is CGLEGAGGYTF. The CDR3 region has the DNA TGTGGCCTGGAGGGGGCGGGCGGCTACACCTTC.

The chain combines TRBV27 with TRBJ2-7; no definite D call. Germline values: CDR1 MNHEY, CDR2 SMNVEV (reference sequence). The CDR3 contains 14 residues. V was cut by 7 bases and J by 3 bases, with 16 bases left in between. The CDR3 reads CASKKDLGIYEQYF. The CDR3 DNA sequence: TGTGCCAGCAAAAAGGATTTGGGAATCTACGAGCAGTACTTC.

The chain couples TRBV30 to TRBJ1-2, with 8 nucleotides matching TRBD1. Germline assignment: CDR1 GTSNPN and CDR2 SVGIG (reference sequence). This CDR3 comprises 14 residues. Trimming removed 4 bases from V and 7 bases from J; junction bases left unmatched: 11. CDR3 sequence: CAWIFPGGQRGYTF. The DNA for the CDR3 is TGTGCCTGGATTTTCCCAGGGGGCCAACGTGGCTACACCTTC.

The chain couples TRBV2 to TRBJ2-7; TRBD1 matches at 11 bases. The CDR3 covers 15 residues. Losses at the gene ends were 5 bases for V and 4 bases for J; bases not matched to a gene: 7. Germline V gene data show CDR1 as SNHLY and CDR2 as FYNNEI. DNA for the CDR3: TGTGCCAGCAGTTCCGGGACAGGGGGTTGGTACGAGCAGTACTTC. It specifies CASSSGTGGWYEQYF. The full variable domain, with the rest looked up from reference TRBV2 and TRBJ2-7, is EPEVTQTPSHQVTQMGQEVILRCVPISNHLYFYWYRQILGQKVEFLVSFYNNEISEKSEIFDDQFSVERPDGSNFTLKIRSTKLEDSAMYFCASSSGTGGWYEQYFGPGTRLTVT.

This clone came up once. V usage is TRBV6-1 and J usage is TRBJ1-1, with D hard to call. The ends were cut back, 6 bases at V and 0 bases at J, with 8 bases in the middle. The CDR3 is made up of 13 amino acids. Germline-derived CDR1 and CDR2 are MNHNS and SASEGT. The CDR3 sequence is CASSDNLNTEAFF. The CDR3 DNA sequence: TGTGCCAGCAGCGACAACCTGAACACTGAAGCTTTCTTT.

J is TRBJ2-7 and V is TRBV10-3, with 11 bases that match TRBD2. This CDR3 contains 15 residues. Germline V gene data show CDR1 as ENHRY and CDR2 as SYGVKD. Unmatched junction bases numbered 8, after V lost 4 bases and J lost 6 bases. This CDR3 is CAISGLAGGQAEQYF. Written as DNA, the CDR3 is TGTGCCATCAGTGGATTAGCGGGAGGGCAGGCCGAGCAGTACTTC.

The J gene is TRBJ2-7, the V gene TRBV6-1; 9 bases are shared with TRBD1. The CDR3 extends over 15 amino acids. The V gene end was trimmed by 4 bases and the J gene end by 1 base; junction bases not matched to a gene: 5. Germline V gene lookup returns CDR1 MNHNS and CDR2 SASEGT. The CDR3, as DNA: TGTGCCAGCAGTGGACAGGGGGTGTCTTCCTACGAGCAGTACTTC. This encodes CASSGQGVSSYEQYF.

The gene calls are TRBV7-3 and TRBJ2-6, with D hard to call. Germline V lookup: CDR1 SGHTA, CDR2 FQGTGA. Trimming shortened V by 4 bases and J by 3 bases, and 7 bases separated the two germline ends. The CDR3 runs 14 residues. CDR3 region: CASSSSGGANVLTF. DNA of the CDR3: TGTGCCAGCAGCTCCTCGGGTGGGGCCAACGTCCTGACTTTC.

The chain couples TRBV30 to TRBJ1-2; TRBD1 matches at 11 bases. V lost 4 bases and J lost 4; bases outside the gene matches: 11. Germline values: CDR1 GTSNPN, CDR2 SVGIG (reference sequence). This CDR3 spans 16 amino acids. The CDR3 DNA is TGTGCCTGGAACCGCGGACAGGGGGCCAGGGGCTATGGCTACACCTTC. It specifies CAWNRGQGARGYGYTF. Complete variable domain (other parts from reference TRBV30 and TRBJ1-2): SQTIHQWPATLVQPVGSPLSLECTVEGTSNPNLYWYRQAAGRGLQLLFYSVGIGQISSEVPQNLSASRPQDRQFILSSKKLLLSDSGFYLCAWNRGQGARGYGYTFGSGTRLTVV.